This note documents a single TCR beta chain sequence. This entry belongs to a study of blood T cell repertoires in COVID-19. About the study: Donors in the United States, Italy and Spain gave samples during acute or convalescent COVID-19.

V gave up 8 bases and J gave up 2 bases; unmatched junction bases: 3. This CDR3 spans 13 amino acids. From germline, CDR1 is LNHNV and CDR2 YYDKDF (reference sequence). Original methodology: Amplifying reference gene primers gave estimates of nucleated cell counts. Here immunoSEQ multiplex PCR was the method, and the copy in TCRdb shows in-frame clones only, minus some. The V and J calls and clone size are taken from that table; D and trimming were inferred from the DNA. The repertoire holds about 140,000 clones, with about four fifths as singletons. The rearrangement uses TRBV15 and TRBJ2-1; TRBD1 agrees at 7 bases. The specimen sequenced was PBMCs or T cells enriched from blood (not recorded which). This receptor was obtained from a woman between 50 and 59 years old with acute COVID-19. CDR3 protein: CATRDSTYNEQFF. CDR3 nucleotide sequence: TGTGCCACCCGGGACAGCACCTACAATGAGCAGTTCTTC.